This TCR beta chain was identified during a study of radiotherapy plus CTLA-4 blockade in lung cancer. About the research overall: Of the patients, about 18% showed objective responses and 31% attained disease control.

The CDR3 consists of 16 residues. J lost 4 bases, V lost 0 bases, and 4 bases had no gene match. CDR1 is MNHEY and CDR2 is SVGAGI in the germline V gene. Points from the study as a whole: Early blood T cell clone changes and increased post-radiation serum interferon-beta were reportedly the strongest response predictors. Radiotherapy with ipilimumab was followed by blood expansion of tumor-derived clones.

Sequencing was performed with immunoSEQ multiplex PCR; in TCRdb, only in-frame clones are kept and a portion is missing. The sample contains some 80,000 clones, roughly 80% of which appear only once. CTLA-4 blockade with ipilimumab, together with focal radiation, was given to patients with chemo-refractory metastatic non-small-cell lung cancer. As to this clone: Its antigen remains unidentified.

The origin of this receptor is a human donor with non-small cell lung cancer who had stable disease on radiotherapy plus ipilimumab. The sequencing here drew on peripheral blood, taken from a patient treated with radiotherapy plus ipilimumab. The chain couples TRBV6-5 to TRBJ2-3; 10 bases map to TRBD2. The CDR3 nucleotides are TGTGCCAGCAGTTACTCGAGGCTAGCGGGGGCAGATACGCAGTATTTT. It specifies CASSYSRLAGADTQYF.